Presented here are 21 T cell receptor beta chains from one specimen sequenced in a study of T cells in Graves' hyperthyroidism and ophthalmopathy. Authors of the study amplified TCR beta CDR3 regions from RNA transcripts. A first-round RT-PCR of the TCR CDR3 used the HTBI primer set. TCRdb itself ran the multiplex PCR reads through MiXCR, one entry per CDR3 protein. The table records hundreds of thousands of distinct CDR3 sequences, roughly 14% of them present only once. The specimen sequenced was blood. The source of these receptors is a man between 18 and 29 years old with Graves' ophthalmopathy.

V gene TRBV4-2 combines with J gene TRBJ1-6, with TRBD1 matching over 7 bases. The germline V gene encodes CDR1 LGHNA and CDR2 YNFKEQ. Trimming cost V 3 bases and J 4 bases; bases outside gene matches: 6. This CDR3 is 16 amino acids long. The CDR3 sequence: CASSQAGQAYNSPLHF. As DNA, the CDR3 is TGTGCCAGCAGCCAGGCAGGACAGGCGTATAATTCACCCCTCCACTTT.

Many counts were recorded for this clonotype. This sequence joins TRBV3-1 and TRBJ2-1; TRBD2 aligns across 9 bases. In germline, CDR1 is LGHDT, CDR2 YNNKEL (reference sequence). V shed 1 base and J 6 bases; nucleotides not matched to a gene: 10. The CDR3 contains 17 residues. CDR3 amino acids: CASSQAYGGGAINEQFF. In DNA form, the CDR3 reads TGTGCCAGCAGCCAAGCTTACGGCGGGGGGGCGATCAATGAGCAGTTCTTC.

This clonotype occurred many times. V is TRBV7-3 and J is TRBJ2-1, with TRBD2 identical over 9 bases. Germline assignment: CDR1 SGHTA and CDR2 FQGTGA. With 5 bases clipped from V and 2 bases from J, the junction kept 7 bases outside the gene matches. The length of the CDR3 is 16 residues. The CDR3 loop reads CASSESSGNTYNEQFF. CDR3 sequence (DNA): TGTGCCAGCAGCGAATCTAGCGGGAACACCTACAATGAGCAGTTCTTC.

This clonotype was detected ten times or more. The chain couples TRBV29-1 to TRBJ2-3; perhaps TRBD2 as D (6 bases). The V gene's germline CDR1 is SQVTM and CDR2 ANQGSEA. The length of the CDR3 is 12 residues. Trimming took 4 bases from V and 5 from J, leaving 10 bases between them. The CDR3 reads CSVATSLDTQYF. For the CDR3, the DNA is TGCAGCGTTGCTACTAGCCTAGATACGCAGTATTTT.

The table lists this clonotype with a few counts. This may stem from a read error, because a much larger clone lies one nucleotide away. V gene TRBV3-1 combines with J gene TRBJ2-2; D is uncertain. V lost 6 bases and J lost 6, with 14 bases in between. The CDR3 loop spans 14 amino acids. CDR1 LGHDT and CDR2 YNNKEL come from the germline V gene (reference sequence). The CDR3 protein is CASSGTVSAGELFF. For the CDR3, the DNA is TGTGCCAGCAGTGGCACAGTGAGCGCCGGGGAGCTGTTTTTT.

The CDR3 region has the DNA TGTGCCAGCAGCGAAGGGTCGGGAAACTACGAGCAGTACTTC. As protein: CASSEGSGNYEQYF. The J gene is TRBJ2-7, the V gene TRBV27, with D tentatively TRBD2 (5 bases). V was trimmed by 6 bases and J by 3 bases, leaving 15 bases between them. Germline values: CDR1 MNHEY, CDR2 SMNVEV (reference sequence). The CDR3 loop spans 14 amino acids.

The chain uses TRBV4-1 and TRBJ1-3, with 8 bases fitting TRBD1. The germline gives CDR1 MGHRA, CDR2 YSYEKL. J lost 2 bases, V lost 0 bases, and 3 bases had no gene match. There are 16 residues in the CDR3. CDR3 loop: CASSQETDRAGNTIYF. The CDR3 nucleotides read TGCGCCAGCAGCCAAGAAACGGACAGGGCTGGAAACACCATATATTTT.

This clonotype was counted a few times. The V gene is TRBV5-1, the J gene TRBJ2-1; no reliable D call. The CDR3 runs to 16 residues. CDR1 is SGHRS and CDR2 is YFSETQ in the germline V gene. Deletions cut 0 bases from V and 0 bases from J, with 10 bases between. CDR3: CASSLAVGNSYNEQFF. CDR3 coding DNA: TGCGCCAGCAGCTTGGCAGTGGGGAACTCCTACAATGAGCAGTTCTTC. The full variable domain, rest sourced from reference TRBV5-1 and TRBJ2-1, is KAGVTQTPRYLIKTRGQQVTLSCSPISGHRSVSWYQQTPGQGLQFLFEYFSETQRNKGNFPGRFSGRQFSNSRSEMNVSTLELGDSALYLCASSLAVGNSYNEQFFGPGTRLTVL.

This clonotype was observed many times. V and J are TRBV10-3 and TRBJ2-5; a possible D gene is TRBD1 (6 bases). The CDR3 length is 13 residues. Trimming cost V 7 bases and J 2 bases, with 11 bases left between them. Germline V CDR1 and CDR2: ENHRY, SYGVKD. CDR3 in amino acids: CAIKETGQETQYF. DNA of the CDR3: TGTGCCATCAAAGAGACAGGACAAGAGACCCAGTACTTC.

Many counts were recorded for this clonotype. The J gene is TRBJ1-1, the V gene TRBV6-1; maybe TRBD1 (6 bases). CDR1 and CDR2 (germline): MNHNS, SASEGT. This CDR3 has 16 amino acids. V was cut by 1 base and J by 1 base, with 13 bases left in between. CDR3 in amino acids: CASSEGLQGWNTEAFF. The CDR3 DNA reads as TGTGCCAGCAGTGAAGGTTTGCAGGGGTGGAACACTGAAGCTTTCTTT.

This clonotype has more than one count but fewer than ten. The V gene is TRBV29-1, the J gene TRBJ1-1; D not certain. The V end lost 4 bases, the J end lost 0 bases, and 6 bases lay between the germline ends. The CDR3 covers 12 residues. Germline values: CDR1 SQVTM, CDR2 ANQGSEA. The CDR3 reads CSVVPLNTEAFF. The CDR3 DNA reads TGCAGCGTTGTCCCTTTGAACACTGAAGCTTTCTTT.

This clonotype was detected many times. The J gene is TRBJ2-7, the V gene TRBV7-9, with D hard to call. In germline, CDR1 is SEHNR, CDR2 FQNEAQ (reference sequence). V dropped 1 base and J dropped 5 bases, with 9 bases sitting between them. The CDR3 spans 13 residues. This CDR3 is CASSLEQAHEQYF. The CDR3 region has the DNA TGTGCCAGCAGCTTAGAGCAGGCGCACGAGCAGTACTTC.

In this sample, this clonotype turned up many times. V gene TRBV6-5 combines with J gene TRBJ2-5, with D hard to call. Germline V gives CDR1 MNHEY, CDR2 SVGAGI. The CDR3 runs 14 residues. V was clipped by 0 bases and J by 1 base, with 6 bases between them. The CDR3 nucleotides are TGTGCCAGCAGTTACTCATTGGGCCAAGAGACCCAGTACTTC. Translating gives CASSYSLGQETQYF.

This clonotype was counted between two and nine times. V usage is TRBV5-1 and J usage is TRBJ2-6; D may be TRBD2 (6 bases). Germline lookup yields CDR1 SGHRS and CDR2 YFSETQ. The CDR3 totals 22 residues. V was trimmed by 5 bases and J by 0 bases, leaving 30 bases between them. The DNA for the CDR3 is TGCGCCAGCAGGGAGGGGCTCATAGGGTCCGAAACAAAGAGCTCTGGGGCCAACGTCCTGACTTTC. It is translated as CASREGLIGSETKSSGANVLTF.

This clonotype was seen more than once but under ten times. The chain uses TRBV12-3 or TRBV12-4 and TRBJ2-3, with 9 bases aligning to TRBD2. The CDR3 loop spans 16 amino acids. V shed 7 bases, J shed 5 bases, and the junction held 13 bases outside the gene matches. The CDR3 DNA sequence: TGTGCCAGCACGGCAGGGGGAGCGGGAGGCATAGATACGCAGTATTTT. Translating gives CASTAGGAGGIDTQYF.

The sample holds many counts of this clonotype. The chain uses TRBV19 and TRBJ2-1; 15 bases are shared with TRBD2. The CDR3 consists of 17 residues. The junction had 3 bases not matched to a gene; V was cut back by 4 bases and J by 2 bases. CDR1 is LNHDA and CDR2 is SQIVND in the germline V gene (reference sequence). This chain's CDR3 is CASSRTSGGDAYNEQFF. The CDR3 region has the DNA TGTGCCAGTAGTAGGACTAGCGGGGGGGATGCCTACAATGAGCAGTTCTTC.

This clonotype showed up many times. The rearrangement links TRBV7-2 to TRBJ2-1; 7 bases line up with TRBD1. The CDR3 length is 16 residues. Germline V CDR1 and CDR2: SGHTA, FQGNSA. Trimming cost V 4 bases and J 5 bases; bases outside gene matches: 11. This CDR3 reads CASSSHLQGWDNEQFF. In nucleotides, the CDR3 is TGTGCCAGCAGCTCGCACCTACAGGGGTGGGACAATGAGCAGTTCTTC.

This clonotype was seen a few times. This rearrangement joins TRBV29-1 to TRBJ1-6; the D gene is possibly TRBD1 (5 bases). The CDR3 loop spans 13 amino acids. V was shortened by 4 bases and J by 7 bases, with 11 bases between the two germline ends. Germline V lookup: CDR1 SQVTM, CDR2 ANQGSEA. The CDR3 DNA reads TGCAGCGTTGTGGAGGGACTGAATTCACCCCTCCACTTT. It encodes CSVVEGLNSPLHF.

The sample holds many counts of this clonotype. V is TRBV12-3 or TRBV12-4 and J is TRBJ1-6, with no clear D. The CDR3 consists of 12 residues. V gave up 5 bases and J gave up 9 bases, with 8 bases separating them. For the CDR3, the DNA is TGTGCCAGCAGTCCTCACGGTTCACCCCTCCACTTT. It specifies CASSPHGSPLHF.

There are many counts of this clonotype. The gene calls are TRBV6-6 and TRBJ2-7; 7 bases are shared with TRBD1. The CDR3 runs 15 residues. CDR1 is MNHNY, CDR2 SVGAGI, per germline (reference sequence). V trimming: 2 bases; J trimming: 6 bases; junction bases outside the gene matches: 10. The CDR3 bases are TGTGCCAGCAGTTACCGAACAGGGGTACAGGGCGAGCAGTACTTC. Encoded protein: CASSYRTGVQGEQYF.

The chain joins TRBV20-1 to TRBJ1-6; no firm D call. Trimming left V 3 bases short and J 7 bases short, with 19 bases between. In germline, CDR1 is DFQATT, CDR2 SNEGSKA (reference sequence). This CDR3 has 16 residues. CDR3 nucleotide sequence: TGCAGTGCTAGTCCTGATCCGGGATCCAGAAATTCACCCCTCCACTTT. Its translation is CSASPDPGSRNSPLHF.